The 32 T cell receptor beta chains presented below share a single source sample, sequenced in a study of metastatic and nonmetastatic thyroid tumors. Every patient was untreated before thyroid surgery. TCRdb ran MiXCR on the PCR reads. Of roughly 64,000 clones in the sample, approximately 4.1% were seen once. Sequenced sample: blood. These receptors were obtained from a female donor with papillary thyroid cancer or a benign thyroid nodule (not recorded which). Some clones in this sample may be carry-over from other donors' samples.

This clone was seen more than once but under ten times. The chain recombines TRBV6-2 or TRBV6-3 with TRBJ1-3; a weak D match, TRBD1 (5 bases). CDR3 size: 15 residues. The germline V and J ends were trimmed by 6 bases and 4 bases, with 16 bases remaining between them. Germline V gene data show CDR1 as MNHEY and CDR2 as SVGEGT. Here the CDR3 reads CASSSIGGYGNTIYF. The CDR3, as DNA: TGTGCCAGCAGCTCTATCGGGGGATACGGAAACACCATATATTTT.

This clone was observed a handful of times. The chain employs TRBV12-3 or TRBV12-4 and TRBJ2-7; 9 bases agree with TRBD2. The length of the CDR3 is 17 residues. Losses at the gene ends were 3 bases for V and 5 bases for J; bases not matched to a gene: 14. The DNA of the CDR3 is TGTGCCAGCAGTTTCCCTAGCGGGATGAGGCTCGGCCACGAGCAGTACTTC. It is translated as CASSFPSGMRLGHEQYF.

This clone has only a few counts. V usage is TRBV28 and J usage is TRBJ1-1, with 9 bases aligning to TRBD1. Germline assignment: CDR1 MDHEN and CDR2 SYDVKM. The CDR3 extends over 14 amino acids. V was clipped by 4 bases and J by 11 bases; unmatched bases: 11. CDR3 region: CASSYFGTGTWAFF. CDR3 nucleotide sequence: TGTGCCAGCAGTTATTTTGGGACAGGGACATGGGCTTTCTTT.

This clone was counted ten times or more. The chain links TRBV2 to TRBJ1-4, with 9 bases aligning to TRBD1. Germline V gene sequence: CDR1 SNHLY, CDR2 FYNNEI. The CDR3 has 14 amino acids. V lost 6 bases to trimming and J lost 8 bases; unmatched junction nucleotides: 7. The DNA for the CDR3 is TGTGCCAGCAGAGGCGGGACAGGGAAAGAAAAACTGTTTTTT. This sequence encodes CASRGGTGKEKLFF.

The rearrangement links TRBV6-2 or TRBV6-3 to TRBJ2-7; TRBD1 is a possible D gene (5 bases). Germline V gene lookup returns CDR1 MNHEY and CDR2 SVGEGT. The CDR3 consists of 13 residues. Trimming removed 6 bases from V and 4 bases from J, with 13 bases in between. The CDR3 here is CASRTEQEYEQYF. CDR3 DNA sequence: TGTGCCAGCAGGACCGAACAGGAATACGAGCAGTACTTC.

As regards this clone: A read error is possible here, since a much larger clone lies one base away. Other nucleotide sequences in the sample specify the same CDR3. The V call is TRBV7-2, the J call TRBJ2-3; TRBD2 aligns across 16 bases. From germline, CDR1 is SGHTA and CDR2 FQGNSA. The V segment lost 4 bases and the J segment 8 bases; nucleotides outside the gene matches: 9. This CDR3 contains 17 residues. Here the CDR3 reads CASSSPAGTSGRGTQYF. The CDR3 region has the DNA TGTGCCAGCAGCTCCCCAGCTGGGACTAGCGGGAGGGGTACGCAGTATTTT.

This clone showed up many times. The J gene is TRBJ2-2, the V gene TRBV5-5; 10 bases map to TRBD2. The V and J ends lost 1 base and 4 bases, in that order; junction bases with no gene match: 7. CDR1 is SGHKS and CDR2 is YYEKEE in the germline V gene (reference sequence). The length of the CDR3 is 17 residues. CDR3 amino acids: CASSLSPSGRGTGELFF. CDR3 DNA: TGTGCCAGCAGCTTGTCCCCTAGCGGGAGAGGCACCGGGGAGCTGTTTTTT.

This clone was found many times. The CDR3 region has the DNA TGTGCCAGCTCACCGCCCACTTACGACGGGAATCAGCCCCAGCATTTT. The encoded protein is CASSPPTYDGNQPQHF. The rearrangement links TRBV18 to TRBJ1-5; D ambiguous. Germline V gives CDR1 KGHSH, CDR2 LQKENI. The CDR3 contains 16 residues. With 3 bases removed from V and 4 bases from J, the gap between germline ends came to 16 bases.

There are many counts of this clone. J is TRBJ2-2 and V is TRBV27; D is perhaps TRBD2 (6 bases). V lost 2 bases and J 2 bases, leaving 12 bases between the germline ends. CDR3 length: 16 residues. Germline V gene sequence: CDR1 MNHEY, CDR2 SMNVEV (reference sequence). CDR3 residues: CASSLQRLVNTGELFF. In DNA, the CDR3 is TGTGCCAGCAGTTTACAGAGACTAGTCAACACCGGGGAGCTGTTTTTT.

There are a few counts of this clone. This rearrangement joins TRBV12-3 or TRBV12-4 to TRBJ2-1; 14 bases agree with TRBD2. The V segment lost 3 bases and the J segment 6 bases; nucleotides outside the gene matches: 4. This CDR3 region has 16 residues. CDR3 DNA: TGTGCCAGCAGTTTGACTAGCGGGAGGGCCCTCAATGAGCAGTTCTTC. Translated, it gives CASSLTSGRALNEQFF.

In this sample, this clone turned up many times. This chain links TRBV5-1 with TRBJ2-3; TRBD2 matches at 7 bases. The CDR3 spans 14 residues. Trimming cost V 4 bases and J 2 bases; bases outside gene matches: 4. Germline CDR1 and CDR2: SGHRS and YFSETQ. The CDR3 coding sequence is TGCGCCAGCAGCACCGGGGGGAACACAGATACGCAGTATTTT. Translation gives CASSTGGNTDTQYF.

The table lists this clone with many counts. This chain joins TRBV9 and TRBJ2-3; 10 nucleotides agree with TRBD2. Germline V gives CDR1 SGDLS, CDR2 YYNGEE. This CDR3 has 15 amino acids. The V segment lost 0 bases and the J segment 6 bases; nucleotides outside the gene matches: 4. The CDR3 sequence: CASSVGAGGRDTQYF. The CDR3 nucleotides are TGTGCCAGCAGCGTAGGAGCGGGGGGGAGGGATACGCAGTATTTT.

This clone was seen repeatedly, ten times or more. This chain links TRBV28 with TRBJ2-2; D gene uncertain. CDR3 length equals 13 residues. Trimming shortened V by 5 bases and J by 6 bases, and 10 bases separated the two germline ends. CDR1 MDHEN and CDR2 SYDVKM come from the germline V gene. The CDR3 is CASSPYPAGELFF. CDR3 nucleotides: TGTGCCAGCAGTCCTTACCCAGCCGGGGAGCTGTTTTTT.

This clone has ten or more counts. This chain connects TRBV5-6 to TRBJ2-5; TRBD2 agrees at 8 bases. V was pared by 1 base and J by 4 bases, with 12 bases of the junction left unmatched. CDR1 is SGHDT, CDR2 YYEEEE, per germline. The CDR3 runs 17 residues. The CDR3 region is CASSLLGSSGSLETQYF. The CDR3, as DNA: TGTGCCAGCAGCTTGTTAGGGTCTAGCGGGTCCCTAGAGACCCAGTACTTC.

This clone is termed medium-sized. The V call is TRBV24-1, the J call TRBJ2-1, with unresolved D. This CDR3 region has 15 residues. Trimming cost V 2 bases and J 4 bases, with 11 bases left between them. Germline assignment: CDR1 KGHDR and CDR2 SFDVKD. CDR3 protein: CATSDSLDPYNEQFF. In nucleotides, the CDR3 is TGTGCCACCAGTGATTCCCTGGACCCTTACAATGAGCAGTTCTTC.

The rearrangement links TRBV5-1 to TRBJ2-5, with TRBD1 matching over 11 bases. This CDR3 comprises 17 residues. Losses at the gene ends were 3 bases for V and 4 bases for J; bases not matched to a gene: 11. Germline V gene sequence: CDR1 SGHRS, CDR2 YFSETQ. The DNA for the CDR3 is TGCGCCAGCAGCTCCGGGACAGGGGGTAAATTAGGAGAGACCCAGTACTTC. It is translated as CASSSGTGGKLGETQYF.

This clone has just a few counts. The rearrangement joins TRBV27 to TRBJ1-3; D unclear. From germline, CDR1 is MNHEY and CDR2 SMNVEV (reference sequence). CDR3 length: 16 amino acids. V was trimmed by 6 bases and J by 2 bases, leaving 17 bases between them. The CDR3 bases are TGTGCCAGCAGCTTAGTCGGGGAAAGGGCTGGAAACACCATATATTTT. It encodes CASSLVGERAGNTIYF.

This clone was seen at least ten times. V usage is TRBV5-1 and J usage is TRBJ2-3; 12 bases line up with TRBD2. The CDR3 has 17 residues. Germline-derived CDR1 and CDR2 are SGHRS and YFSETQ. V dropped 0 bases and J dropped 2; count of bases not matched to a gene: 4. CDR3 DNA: TGCGCCAGCAGCTTGGGACTAGCGGGGGCTAACACAGATACGCAGTATTTT. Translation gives CASSLGLAGANTDTQYF.

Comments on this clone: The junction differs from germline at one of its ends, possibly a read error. In DNA, the CDR3 is TGTGCCAGCAGTGAAGACAGGACCTATTGCTACACCTTC. It is translated as CASSEDRTYCYTF. This chain connects TRBV2 to TRBJ1-2; D is possibly TRBD1 (5 bases). The CDR3 runs 13 residues. CDR1 and CDR2 from the germline V gene are SNHLY and FYNNEI.

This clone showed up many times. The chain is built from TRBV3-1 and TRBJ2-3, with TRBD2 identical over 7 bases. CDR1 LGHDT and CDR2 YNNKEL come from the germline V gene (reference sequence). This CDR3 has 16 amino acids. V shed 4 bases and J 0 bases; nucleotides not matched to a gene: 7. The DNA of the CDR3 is TGTGCCAGCAGCCCCCTTTCCGGGGGGAGCACAGATACGCAGTATTTT. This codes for CASSPLSGGSTDTQYF.

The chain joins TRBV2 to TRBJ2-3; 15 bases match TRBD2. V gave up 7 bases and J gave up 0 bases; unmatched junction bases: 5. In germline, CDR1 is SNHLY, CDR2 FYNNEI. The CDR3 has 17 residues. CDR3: CASTAGTSGRSTDTQYF. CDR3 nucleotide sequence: TGTGCCAGCACCGCCGGGACTAGCGGGAGGAGCACAGATACGCAGTATTTT.

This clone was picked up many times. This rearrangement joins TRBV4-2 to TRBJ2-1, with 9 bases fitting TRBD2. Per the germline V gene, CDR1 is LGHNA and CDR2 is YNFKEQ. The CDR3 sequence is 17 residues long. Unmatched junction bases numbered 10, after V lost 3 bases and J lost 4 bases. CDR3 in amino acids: CASSQKLTSGPYNEQFF. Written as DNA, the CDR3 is TGTGCCAGCAGCCAGAAACTTACTAGCGGGCCTTACAATGAGCAGTTCTTC.

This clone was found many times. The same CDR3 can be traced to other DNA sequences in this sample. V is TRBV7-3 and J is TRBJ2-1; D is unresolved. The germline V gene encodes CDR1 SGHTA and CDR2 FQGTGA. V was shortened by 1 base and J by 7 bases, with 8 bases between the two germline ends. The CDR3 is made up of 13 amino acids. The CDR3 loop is CASSLNVGNEQFF. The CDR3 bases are TGTGCCAGCAGCTTAAACGTAGGGAATGAGCAGTTCTTC.

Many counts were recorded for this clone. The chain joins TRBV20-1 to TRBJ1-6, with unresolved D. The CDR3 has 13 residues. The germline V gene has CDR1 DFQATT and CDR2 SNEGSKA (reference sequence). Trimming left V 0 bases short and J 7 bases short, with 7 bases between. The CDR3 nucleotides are TGCAGTGCTAGAGAAGGGAGCAATTCACCCCTCCACTTT. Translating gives CSAREGSNSPLHF.

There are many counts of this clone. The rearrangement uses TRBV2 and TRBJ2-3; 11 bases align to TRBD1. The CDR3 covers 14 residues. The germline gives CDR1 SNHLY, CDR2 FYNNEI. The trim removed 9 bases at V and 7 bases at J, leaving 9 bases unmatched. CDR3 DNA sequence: TGTGCCAGTAGTAGGACAGGGGGCATGAATACGCAGTATTTT. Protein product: CASSRTGGMNTQYF.

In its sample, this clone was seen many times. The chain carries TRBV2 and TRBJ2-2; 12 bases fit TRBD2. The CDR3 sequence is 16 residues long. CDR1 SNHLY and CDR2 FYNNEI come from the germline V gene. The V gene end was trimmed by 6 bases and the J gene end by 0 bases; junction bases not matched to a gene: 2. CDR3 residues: CASSWTSGANTGELFF. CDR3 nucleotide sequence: TGTGCCAGCAGCTGGACTAGCGGGGCGAACACCGGGGAGCTGTTTTTT.

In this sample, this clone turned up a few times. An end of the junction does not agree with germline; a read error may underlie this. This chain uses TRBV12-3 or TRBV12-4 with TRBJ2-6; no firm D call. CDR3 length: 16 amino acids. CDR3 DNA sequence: TGTGCCAGCAGTCTATCGTGGTTCCCTGGGTCCAACGTCCTGACTTTC. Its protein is CASSLSWFPGSNVLTF.

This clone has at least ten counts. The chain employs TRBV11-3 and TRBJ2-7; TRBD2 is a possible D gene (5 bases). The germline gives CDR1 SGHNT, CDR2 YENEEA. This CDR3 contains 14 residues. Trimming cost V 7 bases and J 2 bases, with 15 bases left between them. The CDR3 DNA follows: TGTGCCAGCACTCTAGGACGGGAACCCTACGAGCAGTACTTC. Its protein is CASTLGREPYEQYF.

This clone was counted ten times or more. The CDR3 nucleotides read TGTGCCAGCTCACCAGGGACAGGACCTAGCAATCAGCCCCAGCATTTT. Protein sequence: CASSPGTGPSNQPQHF. V usage is TRBV18 and J usage is TRBJ1-5; TRBD1 agrees at 8 bases. CDR3 length equals 16 residues. Germline CDR1 KGHSH, CDR2 LQKENI. The J segment lost 0 bases and the V segment lost 2 bases, leaving 3 bases of the junction unmatched.

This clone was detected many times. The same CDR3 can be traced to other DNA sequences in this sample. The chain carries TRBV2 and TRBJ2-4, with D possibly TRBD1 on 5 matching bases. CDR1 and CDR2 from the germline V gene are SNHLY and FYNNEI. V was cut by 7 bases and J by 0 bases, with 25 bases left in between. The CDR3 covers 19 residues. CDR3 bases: TGTGCCAGCAAAGGCCGGGCAGGGCCCCAAAAACTAGCCAAAAACATTCAGTACTTC. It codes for CASKGRAGPQKLAKNIQYF.

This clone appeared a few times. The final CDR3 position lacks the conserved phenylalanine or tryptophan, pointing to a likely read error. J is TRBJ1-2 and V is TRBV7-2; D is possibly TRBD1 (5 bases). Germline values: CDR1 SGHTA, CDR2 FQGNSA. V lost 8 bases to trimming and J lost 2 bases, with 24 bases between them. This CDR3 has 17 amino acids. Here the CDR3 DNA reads TGTGCCAGCTGCAGAAAGTCCGCCGGCGGGGGGAACTATGGCTACACCCTC. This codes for CASCRKSAGGGNYGYTL.

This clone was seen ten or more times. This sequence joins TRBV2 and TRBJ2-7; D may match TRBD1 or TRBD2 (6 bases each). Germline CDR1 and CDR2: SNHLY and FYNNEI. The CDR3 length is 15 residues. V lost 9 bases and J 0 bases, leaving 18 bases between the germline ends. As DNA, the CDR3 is TGTGCCAGTCAGGAGGGGGGATTGGGCTCCTACGAGCAGTACTTC. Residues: CASQEGGLGSYEQYF.